The 22 T cell receptor beta chains below were found in one sample sequenced in a study of molecular identifiers for immune sequencing clone quantification. Via MiXCR, TCRdb re-called the PCR reads, giving one row per CDR3 protein. Among around 89,000 distinct CDR3 sequences listed, under 20% were seen once. Material: naive CD8+ T cells from blood, with Jurkat cell RNA spiked in. Subset here: FACS-sorted CD8+CD4-CCR7+CD45RA+ naive T cells. The receptors were gathered from a human donor in good health. Some libraries in this study had Jurkat cell RNA spiked in.

The chain carries TRBV28 and TRBJ1-4; perhaps TRBD1 as D (6 bases). Germline CDR1 and CDR2: MDHEN and SYDVKM. Trimming shortened V by 3 bases and J by 2 bases, and 16 bases separated the two germline ends. The CDR3 covers 17 residues. The CDR3 is CASSLRGGTPTNEKLFF. DNA for the CDR3: TGTGCCAGCAGTTTGAGGGGGGGCACCCCCACTAATGAAAAACTGTTTTTT.

The chain carries TRBV30 and TRBJ2-1; no reliable D call. V shed 0 bases and J shed 9 bases, with 12 bases lying between them. This CDR3 region has 13 residues. Germline values: CDR1 GTSNPN, CDR2 SVGIG (reference sequence). The CDR3 here is CAWSVPSGREQFF. CDR3 nucleotide sequence: TGTGCCTGGAGTGTACCCTCGGGCCGTGAGCAGTTCTTC. The whole variable domain, remainder taken from reference TRBV30 and TRBJ2-1, is SQTIHQWPATLVQPVGSPLSLECTVEGTSNPNLYWYRQAAGRGLQLLFYSVGIGQISSEVPQNLSASRPQDRQFILSSKKLLLSDSGFYLCAWSVPSGREQFFGPGTRLTVL.

This clonotype was detected many times. The chain employs TRBV5-1 and TRBJ1-1; a possible D gene is TRBD1 (5 bases). V was clipped by 2 bases and J by 1 base, with 18 bases between them. The germline V gene has CDR1 SGHRS and CDR2 YFSETQ. This CDR3 is built from 17 residues. The CDR3 is CASSFQGPNERNTEAFF. Written as DNA, the CDR3 is TGCGCCAGCAGCTTTCAGGGCCCCAACGAAAGGAACACTGAAGCTTTCTTT.

This clonotype was counted at least ten times. The chain recombines TRBV11-2 with TRBJ1-2; 11 bases match TRBD1. V lost 8 bases and J lost 7; bases outside the gene matches: 3. Per the germline V gene, CDR1 is SGHAT and CDR2 is FQNNGV. There are 12 residues in the CDR3. The CDR3: CASGQGAVGYTF. CDR3 nucleotides: TGTGCCAGCGGACAGGGGGCAGTTGGCTACACCTTC.

This clonotype was counted many times. The J gene is TRBJ2-7, the V gene TRBV20-1; D might be TRBD1 (6 bases). V lost 0 bases and J lost 6, with 12 bases in between. Per the germline V gene, CDR1 is DFQATT and CDR2 is SNEGSKA (reference sequence). The CDR3 is 13 residues long. CDR3 nucleotide sequence: TGCAGTGCTAGAGATGCAGGGACACGCGAGCAGTACTTC. As protein: CSARDAGTREQYF.

About this clonotype: This could be a read error, since a much larger clone is one nucleotide away. The gene calls are TRBV19 and TRBJ1-5, with TRBD1 identical over 9 bases. Germline loops: CDR1 LNHDA, CDR2 SQIVND (reference sequence). There are 15 residues in the CDR3. CDR3 residues: CASGIGDRGNQPQHF. Here the CDR3 DNA reads TGTGCCAGTGGTATTGGGGACAGGGGCAATCAGCCCCAGCATTTT.

There are many counts of this clonotype. This chain joins TRBV12-3 or TRBV12-4 and TRBJ2-3; 9 bases are shared with TRBD2. Trimming removed 7 bases from V and 1 base from J; junction bases left unmatched: 15. The CDR3 contains 18 residues. DNA of the CDR3: TGTGCCAGCACCGTACTAGCGGGCTCCCCTGGGGGCACAGATACGCAGTATTTT. It yields the protein CASTVLAGSPGGTDTQYF.

At least ten counts were recorded for this clonotype. This rearrangement joins TRBV19 to TRBJ2-3; TRBD1 agrees at 7 bases. This CDR3 spans 13 amino acids. CDR1 is LNHDA and CDR2 is SQIVND in the germline V gene (reference sequence). Unmatched junction bases numbered 5, after V lost 5 bases and J lost 6 bases. CDR3 nucleotides: TGTGCCAGTAGTGGCGACAGGGTTGATACGCAGTATTTT. Translating gives CASSGDRVDTQYF.

As for this clonotype: Just one base apart from a much larger clone, this may be a read error. This chain connects TRBV19 to TRBJ1-2, with D perhaps TRBD1 (6 bases). In germline, CDR1 is LNHDA, CDR2 SQIVND (reference sequence). The CDR3 runs 12 residues. In nucleotides, the CDR3 is TGTGCCAGTAGTATCGGAGGGGGGGCCCGGATCTTC. The encoded protein is CASSIGGGARIF.

This sequence joins TRBV7-9 and TRBJ1-5; D unclear. Germline values: CDR1 SEHNR, CDR2 FQNEAQ (reference sequence). With 5 bases removed from V and 5 bases from J, the gap between germline ends came to 16 bases. This CDR3 region has 15 residues. CDR3 sequence (DNA): TGTGCCAGCAGCGACGTCGGTCCGGGGTATCAGCCCCAGCATTTT. This sequence encodes CASSDVGPGYQPQHF.

This clonotype has a count of ten or more. This chain joins TRBV30 and TRBJ1-6; the D is unclear. From germline, CDR1 is GTSNPN and CDR2 SVGIG (reference sequence). Trimming took off 3 bases at V and 12 bases at J, with 12 bases between the two ends. The CDR3 totals 12 residues. The CDR3 region has the DNA TGTGCCTGGAGCGCCGACCGCCTACCCCTCCACTTT. It specifies CAWSADRLPLHF. The variable domain in full, with the rest retrieved from reference TRBV30 and TRBJ1-6, is SQTIHQWPATLVQPVGSPLSLECTVEGTSNPNLYWYRQAAGRGLQLLFYSVGIGQISSEVPQNLSASRPQDRQFILSSKKLLLSDSGFYLCAWSADRLPLHFGNGTRLTVT.

The table lists this clonotype with many counts. The rearrangement uses TRBV24-1 and TRBJ2-2, with 8 bases lining up with TRBD2. Trimming removed 0 bases from V and 6 bases from J; junction bases left unmatched: 5. The CDR3 is made up of 16 amino acids. From germline, CDR1 is KGHDR and CDR2 SFDVKD. The CDR3 sequence is CATSDLQGLVAGELFF. CDR3 in DNA: TGTGCCACCAGTGATTTGCAGGGACTAGTGGCCGGGGAGCTGTTTTTT.

This clonotype was counted ten times or more. The V gene is TRBV4-3, the J gene TRBJ1-1; possible D gene TRBD1, 5 bases. V gave up 2 bases and J gave up 1 base, with 17 bases separating them. CDR1 and CDR2 from the germline V gene are LGHNA and YSLEER. The CDR3 loop spans 17 amino acids. In nucleotides, the CDR3 is TGCGCCAGCAGCCAATCCAGGGCCCGATTACCGAACACTGAAGCTTTCTTT. Amino acids: CASSQSRARLPNTEAFF.

This clonotype was counted at least ten times. The chain couples TRBV4-1 to TRBJ2-4; no reliable D call. The length of the CDR3 is 15 residues. The germline V gene encodes CDR1 MGHRA and CDR2 YSYEKL. V lost 3 bases and J 2 bases, leaving 11 bases between the germline ends. The CDR3 sequence is CASSHTRFTKNIQYF. As DNA, the CDR3 is TGCGCCAGCAGCCACACCCGGTTTACCAAAAACATTCAGTACTTC.

There are many counts of this clonotype. In DNA, the CDR3 is TGTGCCAGCAGCCGGAGCGGGTCTAGCACAGATACGCAGTATTTT. Its translation is CASSRSGSSTDTQYF. The rearrangement uses TRBV5-4 and TRBJ2-3; maybe TRBD2 (6 bases). Trimming pared 4 bases from V and 0 bases from J, leaving 12 bases between. Germline loops: CDR1 SGHNT, CDR2 YYREEE (reference sequence). This CDR3 region has 15 residues.

Many counts were recorded for this clonotype. V usage is TRBV10-3 and J usage is TRBJ2-7, with no clear D. CDR3 size: 14 residues. The V end lost 0 bases, the J end lost 3 bases, and 9 bases lay between the germline ends. Germline V gene sequence: CDR1 ENHRY, CDR2 SYGVKD. The CDR3 spells CAISESGRHYEQYF. CDR3 DNA sequence: TGTGCCATCAGTGAGTCCGGTCGGCACTACGAGCAGTACTTC.

Many counts were recorded for this clonotype. The chain is built from TRBV9 and TRBJ1-1; D perhaps matches TRBD1 (6 bases). Germline V gene sequence: CDR1 SGDLS, CDR2 YYNGEE. Trimming cost V 2 bases and J 6 bases, with 14 bases left between them. This CDR3 comprises 14 residues. This CDR3 is CASSVGGAFAEAFF. The CDR3 bases are TGTGCCAGCAGCGTTGGGGGGGCGTTCGCTGAAGCTTTCTTT.

This clonotype was counted a few times. This may arise from a read error, as a much more abundant clone is one base away. The chain links TRBV12-3 or TRBV12-4 to TRBJ2-2, with a possible D match to TRBD1 (6 bases). The CDR3 covers 16 residues. V dropped 6 bases and J dropped 5 bases, with 19 bases sitting between them. CDR3 coding DNA: TGTGCCAGCAGCATGGACAGTGGGCTGTGGACCGGGGAGCTGTTTTTT. Translated: CASSMDSGLWTGELFF.

This clonotype has at least ten counts. The chain has TRBV20-1 and TRBJ1-5; TRBD1 aligns across 7 bases. Trimming removed 0 bases from V and 9 bases from J; junction bases left unmatched: 11. The CDR3 runs to 15 residues. The V gene's germline CDR1 is DFQATT and CDR2 SNEGSKA (reference sequence). The CDR3, as DNA: TGCAGTGCTAGAGAGCCGGGACAGCTAGGTTGGCCCCAGCATTTT. This gives the protein CSAREPGQLGWPQHF.

Notes on this clonotype: A much larger clone differs by one base, so this may be a read error. This likely comes from a read error, as the CDR3 has no conserved phenylalanine or tryptophan at its end. The V call is TRBV27, the J call TRBJ2-7; 7 bases line up with TRBD1. The V segment lost 5 bases and the J segment 5 bases; nucleotides outside the gene matches: 9. The germline V gene has CDR1 MNHEY and CDR2 SMNVEV (reference sequence). This CDR3 has 14 amino acids. The CDR3 is CASSLLTGTDEQYL. The CDR3 nucleotides read TGTGCCAGCAGTCTCCTGACAGGGACCGACGAGCAGTACCTC.

This clonotype was observed at least ten times. CDR3: CASSPYTGGGYNEQFF. The CDR3 DNA reads TGTGCCAGCAGCCCTTATACAGGGGGCGGCTACAATGAGCAGTTCTTC. The chain couples TRBV7-9 to TRBJ2-1; 9 nucleotides agree with TRBD1. The CDR3 is 16 amino acids. The germline V gene has CDR1 SEHNR and CDR2 FQNEAQ (reference sequence). V was pared by 5 bases and J by 3 bases, with 8 bases of the junction left unmatched.

This clonotype was detected a few times. V usage is TRBV20-1 and J usage is TRBJ2-3; TRBD2 is a possible D gene (5 bases). V shed 6 bases and J shed 6 bases, with 7 bases lying between them. The CDR3 totals 10 residues. Germline V CDR1 and CDR2: DFQATT, SNEGSKA (reference sequence). CDR3: CSALVDTQYF. The CDR3 DNA sequence: TGCAGTGCACTAGTGGATACGCAGTATTTT.